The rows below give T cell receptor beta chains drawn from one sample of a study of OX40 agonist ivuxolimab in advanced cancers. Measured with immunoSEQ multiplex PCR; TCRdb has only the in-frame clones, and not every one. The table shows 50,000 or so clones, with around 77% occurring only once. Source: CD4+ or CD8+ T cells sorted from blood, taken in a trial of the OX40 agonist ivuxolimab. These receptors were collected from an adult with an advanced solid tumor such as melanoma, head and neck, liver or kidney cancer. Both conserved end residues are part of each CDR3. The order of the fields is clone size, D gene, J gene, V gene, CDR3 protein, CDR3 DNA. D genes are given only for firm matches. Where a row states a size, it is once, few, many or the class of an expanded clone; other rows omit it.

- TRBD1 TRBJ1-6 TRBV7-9 CASSIGTVNSPLHF TGTGCCAGCAGCATCGGGACAGTTAATTCACCCCTCCACTTT
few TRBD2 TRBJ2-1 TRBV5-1 CASRYGTSGSYEQFF TGCGCCAGCAGATATGGGACTAGCGGGAGCTATGAGCAGTTCTTC
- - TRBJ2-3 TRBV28 CASSSTQPADTQYF TGTGCCAGCAGTTCCACGCAGCCCGCGGATACGCAGTATTTT
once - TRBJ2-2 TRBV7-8 CASIPSDTGELFF TGTGCCAGCATCCCCTCAGACACCGGGGAGCTGTTTTTT
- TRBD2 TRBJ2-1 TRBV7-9 CASSPRGGILDEQFF TGTGCCAGCAGCCCCCGCGGGGGAATTTTGGATGAGCAGTTCTTC
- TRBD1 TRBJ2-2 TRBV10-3 CAVLPGTANTGELFF TGTGCCGTCCTACCCGGGACAGCGAACACCGGGGAGCTGTTTTTT
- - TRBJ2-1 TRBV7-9 CASSSTRRGQLLGNEQFF TGTGCCAGCAGCTCGACCCGGAGGGGACAACTCCTGGGGAATGAGCAGTTCTTC
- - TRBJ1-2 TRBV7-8 CAGSLERGLGYTF TGTGCCGGCAGCTTAGAACGGGGTCTTGGCTACACCTTC
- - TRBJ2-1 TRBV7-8 CASSISGLNEQFF TGTGCCAGCAGCATAAGCGGGTTAAATGAGCAGTTCTTC
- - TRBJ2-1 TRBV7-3 CASRPTESNEQFF TGTGCCAGCAGACCGACGGAGTCAAATGAGCAGTTCTTC
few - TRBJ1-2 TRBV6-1 CASSGVNYGYTF TGTGCCAGTTCAGGGGTTAACTATGGCTACACCTTC
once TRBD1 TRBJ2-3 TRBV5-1 CASRGQGASDTQYF TGCGCCAGCAGAGGACAGGGGGCCTCAGATACGCAGTATTTT
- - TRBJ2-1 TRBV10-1 CASSESPGRNEQFF TGCGCCAGCAGTGAGTCGCCGGGAAGGAATGAGCAGTTCTTC
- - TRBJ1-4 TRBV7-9 CASSRGGNRNEKLFF TGTGCCAGCAGCCGTGGGGGTAACCGTAATGAAAAACTGTTTTTT
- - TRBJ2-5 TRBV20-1 CSARVAETQYF TGCAGTGCTAGAGTTGCCGAGACCCAGTACTTC
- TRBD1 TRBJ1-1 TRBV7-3 CASSPGFGTGGTEAFF TGTGCCAGCAGCCCCGGATTTGGGACAGGGGGCACTGAAGCTTTCTTT
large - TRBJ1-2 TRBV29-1 CSVFQGQGYTF TGCAGCGTCTTTCAGGGACAAGGCTACACCTTC
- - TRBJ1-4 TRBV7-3 CASSSVQGEKLFF TGTGCCAGCAGCTCCGTACAGGGCGAAAAACTGTTTTTT
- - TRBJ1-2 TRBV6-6 CASHNVYGYTF TGTGCCAGCCATAACGTCTATGGCTACACCTTC
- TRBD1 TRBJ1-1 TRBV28 CASRSPTGIDTEAFF TGTGCCAGCAGATCCCCGACAGGGATCGACACTGAAGCTTTCTTT
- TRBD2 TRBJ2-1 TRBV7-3 CASSLVGAGGPFGFF TGTGCCAGCAGCTTAGTCGGGGCGGGAGGGCCCTTTGGGTTCTTC
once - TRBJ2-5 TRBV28 CASRRSGETQYF TGTGCCTCCCGGCGGTCCGGGGAGACCCAGTACTTC
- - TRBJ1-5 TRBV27 CASSFQAKQPQHF TGTGCCAGCAGTTTTCAGGCCAAGCAGCCCCAGCATTTT
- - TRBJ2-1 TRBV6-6 CASSFTEWGEQFF TGTGCCAGCAGTTTTACGGAGTGGGGTGAGCAGTTCTTC
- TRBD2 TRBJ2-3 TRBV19 CASSIAGGWQYF TGTGCCAGTAGTATAGCGGGAGGATGGCAGTATTTT
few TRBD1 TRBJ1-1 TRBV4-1 CASSQRGQDSTEAFF TGCGCCAGCAGCCAAAGGGGACAGGATAGCACTGAAGCTTTCTTT